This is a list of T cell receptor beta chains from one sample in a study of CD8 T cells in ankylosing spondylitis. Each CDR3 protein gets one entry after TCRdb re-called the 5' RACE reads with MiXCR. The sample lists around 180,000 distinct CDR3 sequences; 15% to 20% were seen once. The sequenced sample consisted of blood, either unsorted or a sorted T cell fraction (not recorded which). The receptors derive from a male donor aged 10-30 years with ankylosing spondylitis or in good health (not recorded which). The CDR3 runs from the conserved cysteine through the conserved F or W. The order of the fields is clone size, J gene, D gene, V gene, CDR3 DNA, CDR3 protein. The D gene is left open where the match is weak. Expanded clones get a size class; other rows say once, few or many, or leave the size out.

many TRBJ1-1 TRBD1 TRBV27 TGTGCCAGCAGTCCGGGGACAGAGAACACTGAAGCTTTCTTT CASSPGTENTEAFF
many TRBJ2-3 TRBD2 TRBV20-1 TGCAGTGCTGGACCCGAGGGATCTCCTAGCGGGGAGACCACAGATACGCAGTATTTT CSAGPEGSPSGETTDTQYF
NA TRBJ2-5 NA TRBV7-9 TGTGCCAGCAGCTGGGGGGAGAAAGAGACCCAGTACTTC CASSWGEKETQYF
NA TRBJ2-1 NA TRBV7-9 TGTGCCAGCAGTTCCAGGGTTTACAATGAGCAGTTCTTC CASSSRVYNEQFF
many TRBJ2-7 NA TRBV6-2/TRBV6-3 TGTGCCAGCAGTTACAGGGCTCCCCCCTCCTACGAGCAGTACTTC CASSYRAPPSYEQYF
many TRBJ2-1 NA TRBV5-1 TGCGCCAGCAGCTTGGAGTTCAATGAGCAGTTCTTC CASSLEFNEQFF
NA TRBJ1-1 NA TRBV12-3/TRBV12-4 TGTGCCAGCAGTTCCGGACACCCGAACACTGAAGCTTTCTTT CASSSGHPNTEAFF
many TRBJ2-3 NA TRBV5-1 TGCGCCAGCAGCTTGGCCGTGGGAACCCTAGGCACAGATACGCAGTATTTT CASSLAVGTLGTDTQYF
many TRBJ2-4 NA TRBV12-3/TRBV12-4 TGTGCCAGCAGTTTCACGGAAAACATTCAGTACTTC CASSFTENIQYF
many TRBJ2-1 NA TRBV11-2 TGTGCCAGCTTTCCCCGGCAATCTGTGCGGTTCTTC CASFPRQSVRFF
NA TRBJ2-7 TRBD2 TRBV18 TGTGCCAGCTCACCGCGGGAGGGGAACGAGCAGTACTTC CASSPREGNEQYF
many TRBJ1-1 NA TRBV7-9 TGTGCCAGCAGCTTAGCTCCGGGCCCGAACACTGAAGCTTTCTTT CASSLAPGPNTEAFF
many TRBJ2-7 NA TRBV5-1 TGCGCCAGCAGCTTGATTAGGTACGACGAGCAGTACTTC CASSLIRYDEQYF
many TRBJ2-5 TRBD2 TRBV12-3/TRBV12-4 TGTGCCACAGTACACGGCGGGAGGGCCCAAGAGACCCAGTACTTC CATVHGGRAQETQYF
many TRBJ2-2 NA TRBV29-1 TGCAGCGTTGGAGGCCCCGGGTTGGGCTCTATGAACACCGGGGAGCTGTTTTTT CSVGGPGLGSMNTGELFF
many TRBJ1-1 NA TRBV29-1 TGCAGCGTTGATGGGGTCAGACCCGGCGGCACTGAAGCTTTCTTT CSVDGVRPGGTEAFF
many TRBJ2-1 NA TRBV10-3 TGTGCCATCAGTGAGCCAGGGGCGGGGACCTACAATGAGCAGTTCTTC CAISEPGAGTYNEQFF
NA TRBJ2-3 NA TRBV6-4 TGTGCCAGCAGACTTACCGGGGGCACAGATACGCAGTATTTT CASRLTGGTDTQYF
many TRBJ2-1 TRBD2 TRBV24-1 TGTGCCACCAGTGACTGGACTAGCGGGAGGATCTCCTACAATGAGCAGTTCTTC CATSDWTSGRISYNEQFF
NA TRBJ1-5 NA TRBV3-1 TGTGCCAGCAGCCAAGACATGGATAGGCCCCAGCATTTT CASSQDMDRPQHF
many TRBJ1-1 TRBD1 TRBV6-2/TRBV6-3 TGTGCCAGCAGTTACTGGGGACAGGGGGCGAAGGGCACTGAAGCTTTCTTT CASSYWGQGAKGTEAFF
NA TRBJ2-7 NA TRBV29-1 TGCAGCGTTGAGGGCCAGGCCCCCTACGAGCAGTACTTC CSVEGQAPYEQYF
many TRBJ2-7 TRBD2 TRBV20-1 TGCAGTGCTAGAGACTCAAGCGGGAACTACGAGCAGTACTTC CSARDSSGNYEQYF
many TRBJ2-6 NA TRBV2 TGTGCCATCTCATCTGGGGCCAACGTCCTGACTTTC CAISSGANVLTF
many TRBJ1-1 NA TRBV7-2 TGTGCCAGCAGCTTGGATGGGGGTGAAGCTTTCTTT CASSLDGGEAFF
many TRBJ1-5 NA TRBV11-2 TGTGCCAGCAGCTTAGCCAGGACCTCAATCAATCAGCCCCAGCATTTT CASSLARTSINQPQHF
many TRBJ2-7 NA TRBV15 TGTGCAACAATCATAGGTACGGACTACGAGCAGTACTTC CATIIGTDYEQYF
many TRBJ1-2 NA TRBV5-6 TGTGCCAGCAGCTTGCCCCGCACATACTATGGCTACACCTTC CASSLPRTYYGYTF
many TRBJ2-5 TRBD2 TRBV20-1 TGCAGTGGACTAGCGGGAGTGGAGACCCAGTACTTC CSGLAGVETQYF
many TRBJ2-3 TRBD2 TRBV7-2 TGTGCCAGCAGTAAACTAGGGACTAGCGGGCCTACGCAGTATTTT CASSKLGTSGPTQYF
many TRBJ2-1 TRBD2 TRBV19 TGTGCCAGTAGTACCTTGACTAGCGGGAGGGCCGAAGAGCAGTTCTTC CASSTLTSGRAEEQFF
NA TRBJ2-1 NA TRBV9 TGTGCCAGCAGCGCAGGGGGGACACTGACCTTC CASSAGGTLTF
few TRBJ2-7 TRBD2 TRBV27 TGTGCCAGCAGTTCCAGGACTAGTGTCTACGAGCAGTACTTC CASSSRTSVYEQYF
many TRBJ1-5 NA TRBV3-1 TGTGCCAGCAGCCAAGGTGGTGGGGAACGTGGGCAGCCCCAGCATTTT CASSQGGGERGQPQHF
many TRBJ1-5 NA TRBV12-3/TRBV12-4 TGTGCCAGCAGTTCAGAGAGCAATCAGCCCCAGCATTTT CASSSESNQPQHF
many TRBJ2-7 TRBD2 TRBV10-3 TGTGCCGCCGGGACTAGCGGGGCCCCCGAGCAGTACTTC CAAGTSGAPEQYF
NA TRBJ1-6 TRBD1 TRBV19 TGTGCCAGCCGGACCGACAGGGATTCACCCCTCCACTTT CASRTDRDSPLHF
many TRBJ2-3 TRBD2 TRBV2 TGTGCCAGCAGTGAAATAGCGGGAGGACCAGATACGCAGTATTTT CASSEIAGGPDTQYF
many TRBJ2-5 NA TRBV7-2 TGTGCCAGCAGCCCCCCAACTCTGGGCCCAGAGACCCAGTACTTC CASSPPTLGPETQYF
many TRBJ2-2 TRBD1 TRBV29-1 TGCAGCGTTGAGTCGGGACAGGGGGAGCCCGGGGAGCTGTTTTTT CSVESGQGEPGELFF
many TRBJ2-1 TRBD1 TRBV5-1 TGCGCCAGCAGTAAAATCGCTTTGACAGGGGGCAGTGAGCAGTTCTTC CASSKIALTGGSEQFF
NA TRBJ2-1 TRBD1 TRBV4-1 TGCGCCAGCAGCCTAACGGGACAGGGGAGCTCCTACAATGAGCAGTTCTTC CASSLTGQGSSYNEQFF
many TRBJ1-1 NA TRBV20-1 TGCAGTGCTGCGGTCGAGGGCACTGAAGCTTTCTTT CSAAVEGTEAFF
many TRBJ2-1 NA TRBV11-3 TGTGCCAGCAGCTTAGCTACAGGGAATGAGCAGTTCTTC CASSLATGNEQFF
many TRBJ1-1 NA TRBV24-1 TGTGCCACCAGAGGATCCTCTCAGGGCCTGAACACTGAAGCTTTCTTT CATRGSSQGLNTEAFF
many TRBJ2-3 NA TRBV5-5 TGTGCCAGCAGCTTGGCCCTTATCGGCACAGATACGCAGTATTTT CASSLALIGTDTQYF